The present T cell receptor beta chain was sequenced within a study of blood T cell repertoires in COVID-19. Study as a whole: Acute and convalescent COVID-19 specimens originated in the United States, Italy and Spain. Nucleic acid was either cDNA or gDNA, and it came from T cells, B-cell-depleted T cells, or PBMCs.

Trimming took off 1 base at V and 6 bases at J, with 13 bases between the two ends. CDR3 length equals 15 residues. Germline-derived CDR1 and CDR2 are LNHDA and SQIVND (reference sequence). As processed by the authors: The authors estimated nucleated cell counts from reference gene primer amplification. This table comes from immunoSEQ multiplex PCR, and its TCRdb copy is limited to in-frame clones, with some not included. Clonal size and the V and J genes are those of that table, whereas D and trimming came from the DNA. The sample lists 25,000 to 35,000 clones; 75% to 85% were seen once. This clonotype was obtained from an elderly man with active COVID-19. The gene calls are TRBV19 and TRBJ1-5; D is possibly TRBD1 (5 bases). Specimen: peripheral blood. The CDR3 sequence: CASSIGEQAAQPQHF. CDR3 DNA sequence: TGTGCCAGTAGTATAGGTGAACAGGCTGCTCAGCCCCAGCATTTT.